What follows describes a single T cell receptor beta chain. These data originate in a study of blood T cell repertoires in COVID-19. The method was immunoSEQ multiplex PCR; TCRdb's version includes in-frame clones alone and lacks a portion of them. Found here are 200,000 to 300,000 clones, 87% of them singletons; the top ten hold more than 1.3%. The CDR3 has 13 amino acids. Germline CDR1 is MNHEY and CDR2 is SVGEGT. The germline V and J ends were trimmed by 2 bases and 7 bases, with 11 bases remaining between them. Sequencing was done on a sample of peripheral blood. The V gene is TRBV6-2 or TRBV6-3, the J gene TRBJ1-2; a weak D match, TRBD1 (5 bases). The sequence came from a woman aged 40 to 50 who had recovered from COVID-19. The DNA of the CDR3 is TGTGCCAGCAGTTACGCGCAGGGTGGTGGCTACACCTTC. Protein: CASSYAQGGGYTF.